This T cell receptor beta chain was observed in a study of radiotherapy plus CTLA-4 blockade in lung cancer. General observations from the study: The authors reported that early blood T cell clone dynamics, with interferon-beta, best predicted response.

Sequencing used immunoSEQ multiplex PCR; TCRdb keeps in-frame clones, though not all of them. Here the sample spans over 100,000 clones, 81% being singletons. Concerning this clone itself: Its target is not known.

The CDR3 totals 15 residues. The V end was cut by 1 base, the J end by 0 bases, with 10 bases between. Looked up from germline, CDR1 is KGHSH and CDR2 is LQKENI. This chain connects TRBV18 to TRBJ2-7; the D gene is possibly TRBD1 (5 bases). This TCR was sampled from a human donor with non-small cell lung cancer that progressed on radiotherapy plus ipilimumab. Some clones in this sample may be carry-over from other donors' samples. Specimen: peripheral blood, collected from a patient treated with radiotherapy plus ipilimumab. The CDR3 loop reads CASSPQRDSSYEQYF. The CDR3 DNA reads as TGTGCCAGCTCACCACAACGAGACAGCTCCTACGAGCAGTACTTC.